The 8 T cell receptor beta chains below all came from one sample that was sequenced in a study of control samples from healthy donors and cancer patients (dated by TCRdb to the early 2020s). The library was generated by the immunoSEQ multiplex PCR assay. Drawn from immuneACCESS, this table holds only the in-frame rearrangements with V and J called that TCRdb kept. Clones are partly lost; checked studies trace under half to an unresolved V gene and leave the rest unexplained. The sample has about 190,000 clones on record, about 90% of them singletons. The biggest ten clones account for about 1.7% of the sample. The specimen sequenced was blood. The source is a young man in good health.

CDR3 sequence: CASSIPRGTRNEKLFF. In nucleotides, the CDR3 is TGTGCCAGTAGTATCCCCAGGGGAACTCGTAATGAAAAACTGTTTTTT. The rearrangement joins TRBV19 to TRBJ1-4; perhaps TRBD1 as D (6 bases). V lost 3 bases to trimming and J lost 4 bases, with 15 bases between them. CDR1 is LNHDA and CDR2 is SQIVND in the germline V gene (reference sequence). The length of the CDR3 is 16 residues.

This chain connects TRBV6-6 to TRBJ1-3; the D is unclear. The V gene's germline CDR1 is MNHNY and CDR2 SVGAGI (reference sequence). This CDR3 is 14 amino acids long. Trimming took 4 bases from V and 1 from J, leaving 8 bases between them. As DNA, the CDR3 is TGTGCCAGCAGTTCCGGGCTGTCTGGAAACACCATATATTTT. Residues: CASSSGLSGNTIYF.

The chain joins TRBV6-5 to TRBJ2-7; D is unclear. The CDR3 consists of 15 residues. V was shortened by 0 bases and J by 1 base, with 10 bases between the two germline ends. CDR1 is MNHEY, CDR2 SVGAGI, per germline. The CDR3 DNA sequence: TGTGCCAGCAGTTACTCGGCCAGTACTTCCTACGAGCAGTACTTC. This codes for CASSYSASTSYEQYF.

The chain has TRBV27 and TRBJ2-2; 12 nucleotides align to TRBD1. The germline CDR1 and CDR2 sequences are MNHEY and SMNVEV (reference sequence). The trim removed 5 bases at V and 8 bases at J, leaving 9 bases unmatched. The CDR3 has 16 amino acids. The CDR3 nucleotides are TGTGCCAGCAGTCCCCCCGGGACAGGGGGCGTGGGGGAGCTGTTTTTT. This gives the protein CASSPPGTGGVGELFF.

J is TRBJ1-2 and V is TRBV6-4, with unresolved D. Trimming removed 2 bases from V and 1 base from J, with 8 bases in between. The germline V gene encodes CDR1 MRHNA and CDR2 SNTAGT. The CDR3 length is 14 residues. The CDR3 DNA follows: TGTGCCAGCAGTGACGGGGTGATTAACTATGGCTACACCTTC. Its translation is CASSDGVINYGYTF.

This sequence joins TRBV5-1 and TRBJ1-4; D may be TRBD1 (5 bases). This CDR3 is built from 16 residues. V was trimmed by 0 bases and J by 5 bases, leaving 14 bases between them. Per the germline V gene, CDR1 is SGHRS and CDR2 is YFSETQ. CDR3 DNA: TGCGCCAGCAGCTTGGCCGGACAACTGCTGAATGAAAAACTGTTTTTT. Amino acid sequence: CASSLAGQLLNEKLFF.

This clone was counted once. The genes are TRBV6-5 and TRBJ2-7, with 8 bases lining up with TRBD1. The germline gives CDR1 MNHEY, CDR2 SVGAGI. This CDR3 region has 15 residues. Trimming removed 6 bases from V and 0 bases from J; junction bases left unmatched: 7. CDR3 in amino acids: CASRSTGAASYEQYF. CDR3 DNA: TGTGCCAGCAGGTCGACAGGGGCCGCCTCCTACGAGCAGTACTTC.

This chain links TRBV4-2 with TRBJ2-5; possible D gene TRBD2, 5 bases. Trimming removed 4 bases at V and 5 bases at J, with 8 bases between. The CDR3 extends over 12 amino acids. The germline CDR1 and CDR2 sequences are LGHNA and YNFKEQ. The CDR3 DNA is TGTGCCAGCAGCCCGCCGGGGGAGACCCAGTACTTC. Its translation is CASSPPGETQYF.